The 3 T cell receptor beta chains below were found in one sample sequenced in a study of shared clonotypes between healthy human individuals. The repertoire was sequenced with immunoSEQ multiplex PCR; TCRdb's copy has only in-frame clones and lacks some. Of over 1.4 million clones in the sample, around 97% were seen once. Sequenced sample: naive CD4+ T cells sorted from blood. Subset noted: CD45RA+ positively selected. The receptors were sampled from a man in his thirties or forties in good health.

The rearrangement links TRBV7-8 to TRBJ2-7; 10 bases agree with TRBD1. CDR1 is SGHVS, CDR2 FQNEAQ, per germline. Trimming took 5 bases from V and 3 from J; bases not matched to a gene: 10. This CDR3 has 16 amino acids. The CDR3 nucleotides are TGTGCCAGCAGCGTAATTCCGGGACAGGGGAGCTACGAGCAGTACTTC. It translates to CASSVIPGQGSYEQYF.

This chain joins TRBV11-2 and TRBJ2-1; D not certain. The CDR3 consists of 15 residues. Germline V gene sequence: CDR1 SGHAT, CDR2 FQNNGV. V gave up 0 bases and J gave up 3 bases, with 9 bases separating them. The CDR3, as DNA: TGTGCCAGCAGCTTAGATCTTCCGCACTACAATGAGCAGTTCTTC. It yields the protein CASSLDLPHYNEQFF.

This sequence joins TRBV11-2 and TRBJ2-7, with TRBD2 matching over 7 bases. This CDR3 spans 15 amino acids. CDR1 and CDR2 from the germline V gene are SGHAT and FQNNGV. The V segment lost 3 bases and the J segment 6 bases; nucleotides outside the gene matches: 11. The CDR3 reads CASSFSLAERGEQYF. Written as DNA, the CDR3 is TGTGCCAGCAGCTTTAGTCTAGCGGAGCGGGGCGAGCAGTACTTC.